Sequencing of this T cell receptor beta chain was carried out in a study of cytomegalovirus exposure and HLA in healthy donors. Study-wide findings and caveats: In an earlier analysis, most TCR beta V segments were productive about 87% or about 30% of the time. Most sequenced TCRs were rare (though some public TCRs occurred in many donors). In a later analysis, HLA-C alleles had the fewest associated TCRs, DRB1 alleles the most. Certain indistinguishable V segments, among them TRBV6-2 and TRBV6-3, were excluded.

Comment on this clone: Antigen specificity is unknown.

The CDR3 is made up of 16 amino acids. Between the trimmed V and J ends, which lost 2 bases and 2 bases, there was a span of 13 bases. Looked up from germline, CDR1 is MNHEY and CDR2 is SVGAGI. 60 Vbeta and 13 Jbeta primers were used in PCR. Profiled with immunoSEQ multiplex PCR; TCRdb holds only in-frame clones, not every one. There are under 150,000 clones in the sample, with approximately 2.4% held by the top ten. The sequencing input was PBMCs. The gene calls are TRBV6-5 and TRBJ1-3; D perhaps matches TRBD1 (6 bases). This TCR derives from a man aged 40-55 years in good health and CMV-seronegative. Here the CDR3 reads CASSYERGLAGNTIYF. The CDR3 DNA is TGTGCCAGCAGTTACGAAAGGGGGTTGGCTGGAAACACCATATATTTT.